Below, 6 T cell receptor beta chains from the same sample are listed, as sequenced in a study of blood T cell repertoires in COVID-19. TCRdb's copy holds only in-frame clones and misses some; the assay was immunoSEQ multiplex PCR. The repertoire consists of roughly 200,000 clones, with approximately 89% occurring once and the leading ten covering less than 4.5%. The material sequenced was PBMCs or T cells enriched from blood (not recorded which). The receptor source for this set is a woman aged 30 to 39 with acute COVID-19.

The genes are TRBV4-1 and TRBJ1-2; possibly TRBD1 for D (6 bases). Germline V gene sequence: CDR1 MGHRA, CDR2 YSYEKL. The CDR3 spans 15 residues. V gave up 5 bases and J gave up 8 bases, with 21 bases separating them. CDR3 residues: CASSFGIWTDGGYTF. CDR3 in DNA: TGCGCCAGCAGCTTCGGGATTTGGACAGACGGGGGCTACACCTTC.

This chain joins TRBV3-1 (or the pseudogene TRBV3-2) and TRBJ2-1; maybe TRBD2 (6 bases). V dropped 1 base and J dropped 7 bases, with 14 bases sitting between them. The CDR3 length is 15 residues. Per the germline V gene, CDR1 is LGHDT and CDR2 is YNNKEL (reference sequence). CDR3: CASSQGRGVGNEQFF. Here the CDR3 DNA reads TGTGCCAGCAGCCAAGGACGCGGGGTAGGGAATGAGCAGTTCTTC.

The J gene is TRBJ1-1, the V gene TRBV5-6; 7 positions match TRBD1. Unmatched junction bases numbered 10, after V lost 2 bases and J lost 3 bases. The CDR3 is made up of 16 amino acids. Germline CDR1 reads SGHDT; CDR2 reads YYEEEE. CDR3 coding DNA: TGTGCCAGCAGCTTCGAATCCGGACAGGTCTACACTGAAGCTTTCTTT. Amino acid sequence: CASSFESGQVYTEAFF.

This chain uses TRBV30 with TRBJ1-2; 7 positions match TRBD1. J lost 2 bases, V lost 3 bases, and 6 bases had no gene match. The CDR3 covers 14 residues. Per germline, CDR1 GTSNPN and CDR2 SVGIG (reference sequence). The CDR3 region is CAWRPLQGNYGYTF. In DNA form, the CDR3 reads TGTGCCTGGAGGCCACTACAGGGGAACTATGGCTACACCTTC.

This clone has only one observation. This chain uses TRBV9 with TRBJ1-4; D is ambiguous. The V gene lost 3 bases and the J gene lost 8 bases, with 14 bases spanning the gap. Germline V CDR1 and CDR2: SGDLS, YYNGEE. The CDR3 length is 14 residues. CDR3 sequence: CASSGTGSGEKLFF. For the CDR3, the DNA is TGTGCCAGCAGCGGTACGGGCAGCGGGGAAAAACTGTTTTTT.

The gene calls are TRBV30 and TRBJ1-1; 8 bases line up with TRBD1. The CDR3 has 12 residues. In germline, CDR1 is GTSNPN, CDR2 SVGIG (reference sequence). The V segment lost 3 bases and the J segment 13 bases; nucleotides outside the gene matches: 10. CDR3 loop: CAWRGTGSPNFF. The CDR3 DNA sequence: TGTGCCTGGAGAGGGACAGGATCCCCGAATTTCTTT.